This TCR beta chain came from a study of control samples from healthy donors and cancer patients. A remark on this clone: Other DNA sequences in this sample translate to the same CDR3.

TCRdb's copy holds only in-frame clones and misses some; the assay was immunoSEQ multiplex PCR. The sample consists of more than 140,000 clones, approximately 94% of them appearing once. The source material was blood. This clonotype originated in a man aged 35-49 years in good health.

Here the CDR3 reads CASSYGRGSNQPQHF. DNA of the CDR3: TGTGCCAGCAGTTACGGCCGGGGTAGCAATCAGCCCCAGCATTTT. The chain couples TRBV6-6 to TRBJ1-5; D is unresolved. This CDR3 comprises 15 residues. Trimming shortened V by 2 bases and J by 0 bases, and 8 bases separated the two germline ends. CDR1 is MNHNY and CDR2 is SVGAGI in the germline V gene (reference sequence).